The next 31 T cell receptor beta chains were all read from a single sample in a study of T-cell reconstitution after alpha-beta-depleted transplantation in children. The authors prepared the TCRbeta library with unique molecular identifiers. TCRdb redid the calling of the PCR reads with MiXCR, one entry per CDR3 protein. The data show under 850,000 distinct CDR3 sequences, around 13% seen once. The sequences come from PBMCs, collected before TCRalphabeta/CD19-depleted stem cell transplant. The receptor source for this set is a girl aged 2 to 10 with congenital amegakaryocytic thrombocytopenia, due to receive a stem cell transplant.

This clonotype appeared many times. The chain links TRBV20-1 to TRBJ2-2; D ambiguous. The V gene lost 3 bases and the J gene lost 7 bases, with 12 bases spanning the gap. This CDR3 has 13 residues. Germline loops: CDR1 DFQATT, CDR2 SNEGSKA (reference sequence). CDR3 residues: CSASLFPGGELFF. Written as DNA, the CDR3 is TGCAGTGCTAGCCTGTTCCCGGGCGGGGAGCTGTTTTTT.

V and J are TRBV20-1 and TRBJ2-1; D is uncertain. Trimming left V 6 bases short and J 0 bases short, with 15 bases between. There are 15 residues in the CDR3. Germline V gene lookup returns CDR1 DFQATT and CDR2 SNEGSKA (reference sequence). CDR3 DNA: TGCAGTGCCCCCGCCGGGTTCAGCTCCTACAATGAGCAGTTCTTC. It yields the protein CSAPAGFSSYNEQFF.

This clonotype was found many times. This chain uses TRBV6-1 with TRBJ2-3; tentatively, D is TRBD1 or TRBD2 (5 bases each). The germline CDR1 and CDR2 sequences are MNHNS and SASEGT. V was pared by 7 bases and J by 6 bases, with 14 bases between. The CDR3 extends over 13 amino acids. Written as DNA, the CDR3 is TGTGCCAGCAAGACTATGGGGCGGGATACGCAGTATTTT. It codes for CASKTMGRDTQYF.

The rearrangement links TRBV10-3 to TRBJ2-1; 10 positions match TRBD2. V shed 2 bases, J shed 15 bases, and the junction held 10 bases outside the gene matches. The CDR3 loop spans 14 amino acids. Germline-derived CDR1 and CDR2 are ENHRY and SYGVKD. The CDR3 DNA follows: TGTGCCATCAGTGAGGATGAGCGGGAGGGCCTCCCGTTCTTC. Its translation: CAISEDEREGLPFF.

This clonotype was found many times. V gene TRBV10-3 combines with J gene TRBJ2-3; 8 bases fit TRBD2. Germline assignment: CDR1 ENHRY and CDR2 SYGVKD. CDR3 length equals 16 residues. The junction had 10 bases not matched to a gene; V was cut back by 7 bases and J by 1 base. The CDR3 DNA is TGTGCCATCACCGGAATAGCGGGATCTGGCACAGATACGCAGTATTTT. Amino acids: CAITGIAGSGTDTQYF.

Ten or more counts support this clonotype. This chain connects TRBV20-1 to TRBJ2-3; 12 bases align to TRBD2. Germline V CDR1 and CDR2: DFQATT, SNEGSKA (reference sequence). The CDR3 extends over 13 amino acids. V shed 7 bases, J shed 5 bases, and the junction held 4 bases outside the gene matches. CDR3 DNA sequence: TGCAGTGTACTAGCGGGAGGCGGAGATACGCAGTATTTT. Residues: CSVLAGGGDTQYF.

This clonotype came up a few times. CDR3 coding DNA: TGTGCCAGCAGCCAGCCTCGCTGGCGACCAAATGAGCAGTTCTTC. Translating it yields CASSQPRWRPNEQFF. V is TRBV7-6 and J is TRBJ2-1, with D uncertain. The CDR3 has 15 amino acids. The V end was cut by 5 bases, the J end by 7 bases, with 18 bases between. Germline lookup yields CDR1 SGHVS and CDR2 FNYEAQ.

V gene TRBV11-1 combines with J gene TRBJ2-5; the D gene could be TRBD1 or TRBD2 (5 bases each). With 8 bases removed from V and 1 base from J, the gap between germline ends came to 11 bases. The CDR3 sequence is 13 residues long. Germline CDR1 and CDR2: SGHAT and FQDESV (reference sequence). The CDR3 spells CASGDVPQETQYF. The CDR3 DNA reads TGTGCCAGCGGGGACGTCCCCCAAGAGACCCAGTACTTC.

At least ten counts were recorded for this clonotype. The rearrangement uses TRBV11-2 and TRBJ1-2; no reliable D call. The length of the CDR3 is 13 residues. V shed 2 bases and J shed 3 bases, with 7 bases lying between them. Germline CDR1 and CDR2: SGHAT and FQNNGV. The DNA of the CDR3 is TGTGCCAGCAGCTTAAATACGGACTATGGCTACACCTTC. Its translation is CASSLNTDYGYTF. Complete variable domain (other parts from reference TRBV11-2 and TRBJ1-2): EAGVAQSPRYKIIEKRQSVAFWCNPISGHATLYWYQQILGQGPKLLIQFQNNGVVDDSQLPKDRFSAERLKGVDSTLKIQPAKLEDSAVYLCASSLNTDYGYTFGSGTRLTVV.

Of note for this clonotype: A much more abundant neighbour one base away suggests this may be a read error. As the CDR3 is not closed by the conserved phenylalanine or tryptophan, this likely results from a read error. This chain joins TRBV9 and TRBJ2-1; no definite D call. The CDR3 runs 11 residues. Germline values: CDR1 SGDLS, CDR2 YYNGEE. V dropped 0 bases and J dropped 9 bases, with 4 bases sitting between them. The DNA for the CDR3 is TGTGCCAGCAGCGTAGGAGGTGAGCAGTTCTCC. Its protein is CASSVGGEQFS.

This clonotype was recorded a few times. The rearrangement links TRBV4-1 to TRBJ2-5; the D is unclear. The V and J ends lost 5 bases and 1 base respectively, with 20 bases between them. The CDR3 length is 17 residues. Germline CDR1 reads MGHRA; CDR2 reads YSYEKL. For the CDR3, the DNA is TGCGCCAGCAGCTCAGCTTACTCGACCGCCTCCCAAGAGACCCAGTACTTC. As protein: CASSSAYSTASQETQYF.

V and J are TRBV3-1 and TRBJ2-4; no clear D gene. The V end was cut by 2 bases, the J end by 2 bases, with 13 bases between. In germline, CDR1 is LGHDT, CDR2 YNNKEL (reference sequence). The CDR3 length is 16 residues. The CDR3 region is CASSQSETATKNIQYF. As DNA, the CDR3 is TGTGCCAGCAGCCAAAGTGAGACGGCTACCAAAAACATTCAGTACTTC.

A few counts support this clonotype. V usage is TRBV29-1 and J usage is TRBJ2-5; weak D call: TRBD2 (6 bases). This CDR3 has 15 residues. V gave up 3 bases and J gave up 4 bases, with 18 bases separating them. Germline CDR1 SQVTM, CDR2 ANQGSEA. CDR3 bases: TGCAGCGTTGAGGGGAGGAGCGGTTTGGGAGAGACCCAGTACTTC. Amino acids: CSVEGRSGLGETQYF. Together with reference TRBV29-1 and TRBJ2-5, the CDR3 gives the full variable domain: SAVISQKPSRDICQRGTSLTIQCQVDSQVTMMFWYRQQPGQSLTLIATANQGSEATYESGFVIDKFPISRPNLTFSTLTVSNMSPEDSSIYLCSVEGRSGLGETQYFGPGTRLLVL.

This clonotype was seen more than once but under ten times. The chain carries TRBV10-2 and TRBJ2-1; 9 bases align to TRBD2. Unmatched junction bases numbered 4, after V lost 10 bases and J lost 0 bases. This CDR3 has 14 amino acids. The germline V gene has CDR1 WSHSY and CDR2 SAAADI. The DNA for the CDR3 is TGCGCCACCAGCGGGGGGCCCTCCTACAATGAGCAGTTCTTC. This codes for CATSGGPSYNEQFF.

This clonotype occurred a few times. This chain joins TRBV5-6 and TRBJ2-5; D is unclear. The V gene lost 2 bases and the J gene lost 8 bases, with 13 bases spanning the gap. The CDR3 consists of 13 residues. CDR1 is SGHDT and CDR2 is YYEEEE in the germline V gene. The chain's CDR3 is CASSLGRGVTQYF. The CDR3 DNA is TGTGCCAGCAGCTTAGGAAGAGGAGTCACCCAGTACTTC. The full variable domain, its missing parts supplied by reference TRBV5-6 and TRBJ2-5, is DAGVTQSPTHLIKTRGQQVTLRCSPKSGHDTVSWYQQALGQGPQFIFQYYEEEERQRGNFPDRFSGHQFPNYSSELNVNALLLGDSALYLCASSLGRGVTQYFGPGTRLLVL.

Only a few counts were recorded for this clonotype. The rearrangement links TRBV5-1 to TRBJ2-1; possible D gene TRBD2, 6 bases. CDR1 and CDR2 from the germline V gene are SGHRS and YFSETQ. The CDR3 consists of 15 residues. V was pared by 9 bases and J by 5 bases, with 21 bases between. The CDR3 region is CATAFGVAENNEQFF. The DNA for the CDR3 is TGCGCCACCGCCTTCGGGGTAGCGGAAAACAATGAGCAGTTCTTC. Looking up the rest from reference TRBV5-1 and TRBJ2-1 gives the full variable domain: KAGVTQTPRYLIKTRGQQVTLSCSPISGHRSVSWYQQTPGQGLQFLFEYFSETQRNKGNFPGRFSGRQFSNSRSEMNVSTLELGDSALYLCATAFGVAENNEQFFGPGTRLTVL.

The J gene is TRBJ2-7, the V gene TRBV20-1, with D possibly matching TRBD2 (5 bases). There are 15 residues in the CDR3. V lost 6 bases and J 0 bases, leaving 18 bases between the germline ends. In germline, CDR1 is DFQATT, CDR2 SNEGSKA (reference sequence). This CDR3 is CSALLPEAVSYEQYF. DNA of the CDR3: TGCAGTGCGCTCCTCCCGGAGGCCGTCTCCTACGAGCAGTACTTC.

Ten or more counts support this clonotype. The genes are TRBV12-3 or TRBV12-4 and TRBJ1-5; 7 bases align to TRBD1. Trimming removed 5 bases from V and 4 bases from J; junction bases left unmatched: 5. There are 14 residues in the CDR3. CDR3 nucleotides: TGTGCCAGCAGTCCGGGACAGCGAAATCAGCCCCAGCATTTT. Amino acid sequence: CASSPGQRNQPQHF.

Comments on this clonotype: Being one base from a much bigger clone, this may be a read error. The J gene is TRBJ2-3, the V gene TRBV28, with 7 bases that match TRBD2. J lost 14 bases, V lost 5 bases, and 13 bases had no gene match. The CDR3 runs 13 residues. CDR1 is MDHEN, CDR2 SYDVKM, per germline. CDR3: CASSPTSSGPPYF. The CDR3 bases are TGTGCCAGCAGTCCGACCTCTAGCGGCCCGCCGTATTTT.

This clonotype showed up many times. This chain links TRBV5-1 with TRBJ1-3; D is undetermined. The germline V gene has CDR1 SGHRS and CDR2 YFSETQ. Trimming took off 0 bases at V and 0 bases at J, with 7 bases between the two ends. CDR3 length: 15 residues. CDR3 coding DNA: TGCGCCAGCAGCTTGGGTTACAACTCTGGAAACACCATATATTTT. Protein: CASSLGYNSGNTIYF. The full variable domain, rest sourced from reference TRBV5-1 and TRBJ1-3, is KAGVTQTPRYLIKTRGQQVTLSCSPISGHRSVSWYQQTPGQGLQFLFEYFSETQRNKGNFPGRFSGRQFSNSRSEMNVSTLELGDSALYLCASSLGYNSGNTIYFGEGSWLTVV.

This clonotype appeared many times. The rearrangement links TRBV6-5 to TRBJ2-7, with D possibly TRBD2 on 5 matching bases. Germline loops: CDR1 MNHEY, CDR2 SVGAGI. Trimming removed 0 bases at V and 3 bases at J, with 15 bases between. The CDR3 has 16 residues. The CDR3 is CASSYSAGLGNYEQYF. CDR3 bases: TGTGCCAGCAGTTACTCGGCGGGTTTAGGCAACTACGAGCAGTACTTC.

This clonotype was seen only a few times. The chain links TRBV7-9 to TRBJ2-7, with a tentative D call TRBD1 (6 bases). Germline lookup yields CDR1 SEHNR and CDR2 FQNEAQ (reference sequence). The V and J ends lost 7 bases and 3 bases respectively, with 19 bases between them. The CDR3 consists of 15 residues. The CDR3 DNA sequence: TGTGCCAGCACCTCAACCAGGGGACACGACTACGAGCAGTACTTC. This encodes CASTSTRGHDYEQYF.

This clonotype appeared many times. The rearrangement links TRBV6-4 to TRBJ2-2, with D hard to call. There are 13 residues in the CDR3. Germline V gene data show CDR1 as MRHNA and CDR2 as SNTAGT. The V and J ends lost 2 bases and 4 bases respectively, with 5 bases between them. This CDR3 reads CASSDRATGELFF. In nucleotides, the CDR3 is TGTGCCAGCAGTGACAGGGCCACCGGGGAGCTGTTTTTT.

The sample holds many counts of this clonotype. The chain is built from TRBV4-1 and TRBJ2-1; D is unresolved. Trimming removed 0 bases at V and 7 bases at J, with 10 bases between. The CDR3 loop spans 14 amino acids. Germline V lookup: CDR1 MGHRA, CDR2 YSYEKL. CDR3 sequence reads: CASSQDSWWNEQFF. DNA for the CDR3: TGCGCCAGCAGCCAAGATAGTTGGTGGAATGAGCAGTTCTTC.

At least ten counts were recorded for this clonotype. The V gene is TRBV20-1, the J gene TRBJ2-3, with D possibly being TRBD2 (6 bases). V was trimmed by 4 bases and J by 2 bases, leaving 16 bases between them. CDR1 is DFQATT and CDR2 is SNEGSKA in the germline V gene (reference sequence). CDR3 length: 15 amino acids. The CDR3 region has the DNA TGCAGTGCTATCGTACCGGGACTCAACACAGATACGCAGTATTTT. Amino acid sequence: CSAIVPGLNTDTQYF.

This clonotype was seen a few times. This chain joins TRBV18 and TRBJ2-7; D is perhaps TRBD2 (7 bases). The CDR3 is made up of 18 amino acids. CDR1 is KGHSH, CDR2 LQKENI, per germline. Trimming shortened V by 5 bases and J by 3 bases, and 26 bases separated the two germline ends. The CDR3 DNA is TGTGCCAGCTCATCCCGGGACTATCGACGGAGACAGGTCTACGAGCAGTACTTC. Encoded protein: CASSSRDYRRRQVYEQYF. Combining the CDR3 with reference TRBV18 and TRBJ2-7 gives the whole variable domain NAGVMQNPRHLVRRRGQEARLRCSPMKGHSHVYWYRQLPEEGLKFMVYLQKENIIDESGMPKERFSAEFPKEGPSILRIQQVVRGDSAAYFCASSSRDYRRRQVYEQYFGPGTRLTVT.

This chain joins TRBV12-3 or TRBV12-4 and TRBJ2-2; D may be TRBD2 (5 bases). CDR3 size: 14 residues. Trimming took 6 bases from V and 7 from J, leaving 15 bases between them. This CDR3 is CASSLGGRSGELFF. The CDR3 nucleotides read TGTGCCAGCAGCCTCGGTGGGAGAAGCGGGGAGCTGTTTTTT.

In DNA, the CDR3 is TGTGCCAGCAGTTACCCAAGCTCCTACGAGCAGTACTTC. This sequence encodes CASSYPSSYEQYF. The chain combines TRBV6-6 with TRBJ2-7; D not resolved. CDR1 and CDR2 from the germline V gene are MNHNY and SVGAGI (reference sequence). The germline V and J ends were trimmed by 2 bases and 0 bases, with 5 bases remaining between them. The length of the CDR3 is 13 residues.

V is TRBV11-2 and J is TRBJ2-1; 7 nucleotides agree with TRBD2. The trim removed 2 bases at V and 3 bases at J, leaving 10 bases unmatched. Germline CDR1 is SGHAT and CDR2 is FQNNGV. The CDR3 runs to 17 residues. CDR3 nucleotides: TGTGCCAGCAGCTTACCACGAGGGGCTAGCGGCTACAATGAGCAGTTCTTC. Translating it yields CASSLPRGASGYNEQFF.

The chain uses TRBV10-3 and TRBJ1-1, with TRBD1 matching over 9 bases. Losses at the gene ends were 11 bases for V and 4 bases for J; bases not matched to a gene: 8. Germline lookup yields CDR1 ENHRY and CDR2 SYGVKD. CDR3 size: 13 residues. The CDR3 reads CAGDRAESTEAFF. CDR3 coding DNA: TGTGCCGGGGACAGGGCCGAGAGCACTGAAGCTTTCTTT.

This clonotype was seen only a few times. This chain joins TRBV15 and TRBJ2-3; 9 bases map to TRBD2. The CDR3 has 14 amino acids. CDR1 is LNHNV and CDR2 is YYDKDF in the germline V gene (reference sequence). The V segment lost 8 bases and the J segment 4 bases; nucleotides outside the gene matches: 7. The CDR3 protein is CATSSGTAADTQYF. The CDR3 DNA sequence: TGTGCCACCTCTAGCGGGACGGCGGCAGATACGCAGTATTTT.